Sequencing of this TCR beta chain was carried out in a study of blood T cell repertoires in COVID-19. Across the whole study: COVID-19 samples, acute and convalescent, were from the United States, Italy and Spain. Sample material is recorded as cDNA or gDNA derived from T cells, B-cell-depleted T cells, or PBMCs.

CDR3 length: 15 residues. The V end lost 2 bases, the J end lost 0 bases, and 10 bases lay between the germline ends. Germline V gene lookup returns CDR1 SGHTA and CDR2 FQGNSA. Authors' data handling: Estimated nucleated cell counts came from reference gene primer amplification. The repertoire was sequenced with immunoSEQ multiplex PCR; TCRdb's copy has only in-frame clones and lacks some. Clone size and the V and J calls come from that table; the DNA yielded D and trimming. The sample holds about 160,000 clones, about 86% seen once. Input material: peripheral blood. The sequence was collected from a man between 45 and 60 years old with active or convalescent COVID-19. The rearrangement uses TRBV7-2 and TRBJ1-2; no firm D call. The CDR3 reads CASSLSQAPNYGYTF. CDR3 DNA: TGTGCCAGCAGCTTAAGCCAGGCTCCTAACTATGGCTACACCTTC. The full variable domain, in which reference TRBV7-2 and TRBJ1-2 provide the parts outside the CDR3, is GAGVSQSPSNKVTEKGKDVELRCDPISGHTALYWYRQSLGQGLEFLIYFQGNSAPDKSGLPSDRFSAERTGGSVSTLTIQRTQQEDSAVYLCASSLSQAPNYGYTFGSGTRLTVV.